This record concerns one T cell receptor beta chain sequence. The protocol was immunoSEQ multiplex PCR, while the TCRdb copy is restricted to in-frame clones and leaves out a portion. The sample contains 600,000 to 900,000 clones, over 75% of which appear only once. This sample was taken from a study of shared T cell receptors in the human thymus. V was shortened by 9 bases and J by 7 bases, with 16 bases between the two germline ends. The CDR3 covers 14 residues. The germline V gene encodes CDR1 SNHLY and CDR2 FYNNEI. This same sample was also taken into another study, of human thymus T cells. That paper states: Having surgery to correct congenital heart defects, healthy Finnish infants acted as the donors. Resections from corrective heart surgery supplied the thymus tissue. Within thymic and blood repertoires, V and J gene usage appeared to be biased. What related research reported was that thymic repertoires overlapped highly among unrelated individuals.

The TCR comes from a girl less than two years old with a congenital heart defect. The J gene is TRBJ1-6, the V gene TRBV2; D is undetermined. Material: thymocytes. CDR3 sequence: CAREATRGNSPLHF. The CDR3 coding sequence is TGTGCCAGAGAGGCGACCCGAGGCAATTCACCCCTCCACTTT.